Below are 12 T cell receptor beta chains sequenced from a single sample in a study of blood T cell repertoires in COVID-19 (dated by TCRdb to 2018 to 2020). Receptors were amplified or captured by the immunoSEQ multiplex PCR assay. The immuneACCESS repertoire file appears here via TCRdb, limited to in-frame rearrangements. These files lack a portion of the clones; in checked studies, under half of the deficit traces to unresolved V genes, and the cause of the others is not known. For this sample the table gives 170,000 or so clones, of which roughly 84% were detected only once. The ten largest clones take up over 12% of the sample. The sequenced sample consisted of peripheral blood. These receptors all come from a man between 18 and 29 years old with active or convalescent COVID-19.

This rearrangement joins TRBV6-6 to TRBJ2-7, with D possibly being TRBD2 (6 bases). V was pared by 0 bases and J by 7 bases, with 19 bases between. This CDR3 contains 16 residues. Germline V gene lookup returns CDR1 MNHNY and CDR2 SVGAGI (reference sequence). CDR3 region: CASSYSLGRPSSEQYF. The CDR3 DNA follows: TGTGCCAGCAGTTACTCGTTAGGGAGGCCGTCTAGTGAGCAGTACTTC.

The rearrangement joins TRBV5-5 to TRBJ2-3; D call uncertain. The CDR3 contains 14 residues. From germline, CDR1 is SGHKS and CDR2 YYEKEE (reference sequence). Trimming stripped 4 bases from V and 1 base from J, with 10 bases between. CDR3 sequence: CASSPEAGTDTQYF. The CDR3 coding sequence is TGTGCCAGCAGCCCCGAGGCGGGCACAGATACGCAGTATTTT.

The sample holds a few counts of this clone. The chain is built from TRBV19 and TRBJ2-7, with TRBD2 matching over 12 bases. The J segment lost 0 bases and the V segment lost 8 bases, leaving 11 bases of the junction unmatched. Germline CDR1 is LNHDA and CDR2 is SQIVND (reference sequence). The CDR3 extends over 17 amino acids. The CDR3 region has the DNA TGTGCCAGTGCAAAACGGTTGACTAGCGGGGGCTCCTACGAGCAGTACTTC. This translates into CASAKRLTSGGSYEQYF. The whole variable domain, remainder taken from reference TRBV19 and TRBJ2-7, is DGGITQSPKYLFRKEGQNVTLSCEQNLNHDAMYWYRQDPGQGLRLIYYSQIVNDFQKGDIAEGYSVSREKKESFPLTVTSAQKNPTAFYLCASAKRLTSGGSYEQYFGPGTRLTVT.

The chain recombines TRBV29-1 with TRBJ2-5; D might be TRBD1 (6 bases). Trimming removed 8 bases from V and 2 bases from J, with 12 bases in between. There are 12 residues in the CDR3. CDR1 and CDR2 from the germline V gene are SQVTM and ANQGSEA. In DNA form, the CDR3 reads TGCAGCCCACAGGGACCTCAAGAGACCCAGTACTTC. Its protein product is CSPQGPQETQYF.

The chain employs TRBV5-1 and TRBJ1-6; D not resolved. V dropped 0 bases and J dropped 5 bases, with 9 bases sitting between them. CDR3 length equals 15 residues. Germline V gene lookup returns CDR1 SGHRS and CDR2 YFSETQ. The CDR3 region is CASSLDGGNNSPLHF. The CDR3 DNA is TGCGCCAGCAGCTTGGATGGAGGGAATAATTCACCCCTCCACTTT.

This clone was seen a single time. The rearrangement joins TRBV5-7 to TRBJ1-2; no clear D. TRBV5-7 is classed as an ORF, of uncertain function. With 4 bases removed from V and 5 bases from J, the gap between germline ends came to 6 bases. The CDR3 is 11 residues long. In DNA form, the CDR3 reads TGTGCCAGCAGCCAGTCATATGGCTACACCTTC. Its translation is CASSQSYGYTF.

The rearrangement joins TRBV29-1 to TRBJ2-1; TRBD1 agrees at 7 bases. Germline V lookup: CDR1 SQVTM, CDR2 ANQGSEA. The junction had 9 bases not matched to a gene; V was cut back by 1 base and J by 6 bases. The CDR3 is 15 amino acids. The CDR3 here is CSVEVGDSYRNEQFF. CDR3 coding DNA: TGCAGCGTTGAAGTTGGGGACAGCTACCGCAATGAGCAGTTCTTC.

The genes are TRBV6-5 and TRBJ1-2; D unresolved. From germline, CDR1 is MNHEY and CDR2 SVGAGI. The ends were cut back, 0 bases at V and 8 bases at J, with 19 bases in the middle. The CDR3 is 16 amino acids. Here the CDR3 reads CASSYSSGRTSGGYTF. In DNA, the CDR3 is TGTGCCAGCAGTTACTCGTCAGGACGGACCAGCGGCGGCTACACCTTC.

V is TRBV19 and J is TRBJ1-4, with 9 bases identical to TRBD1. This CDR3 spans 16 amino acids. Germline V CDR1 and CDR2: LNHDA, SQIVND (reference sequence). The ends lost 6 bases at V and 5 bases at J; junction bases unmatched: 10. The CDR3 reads CASSRSNRGPNEKLFF. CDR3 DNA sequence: TGTGCCAGTAGCCGCTCAAACAGGGGGCCGAATGAAAAACTGTTTTTT.

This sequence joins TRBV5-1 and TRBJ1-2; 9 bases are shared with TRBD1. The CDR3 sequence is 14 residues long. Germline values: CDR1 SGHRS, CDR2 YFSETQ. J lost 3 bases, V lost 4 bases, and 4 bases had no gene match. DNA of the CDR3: TGCGCCAGCAGCGCAAGGACAGGGGACTATGGCTACACCTTC. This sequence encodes CASSARTGDYGYTF.

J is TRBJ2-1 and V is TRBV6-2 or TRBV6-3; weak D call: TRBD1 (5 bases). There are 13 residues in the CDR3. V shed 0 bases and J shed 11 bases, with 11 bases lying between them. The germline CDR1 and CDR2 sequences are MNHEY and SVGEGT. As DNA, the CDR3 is TGTGCCAGCAGTTACTCGTTGGGGCCTAAGCAGTTCTTC. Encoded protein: CASSYSLGPKQFF.

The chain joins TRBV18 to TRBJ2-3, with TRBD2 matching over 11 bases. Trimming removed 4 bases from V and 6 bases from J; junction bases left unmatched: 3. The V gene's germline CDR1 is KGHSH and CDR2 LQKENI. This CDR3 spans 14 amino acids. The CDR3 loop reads CASSRTSGQDTQYF. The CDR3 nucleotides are TGTGCCAGCTCACGGACTAGCGGGCAGGATACGCAGTATTTT.